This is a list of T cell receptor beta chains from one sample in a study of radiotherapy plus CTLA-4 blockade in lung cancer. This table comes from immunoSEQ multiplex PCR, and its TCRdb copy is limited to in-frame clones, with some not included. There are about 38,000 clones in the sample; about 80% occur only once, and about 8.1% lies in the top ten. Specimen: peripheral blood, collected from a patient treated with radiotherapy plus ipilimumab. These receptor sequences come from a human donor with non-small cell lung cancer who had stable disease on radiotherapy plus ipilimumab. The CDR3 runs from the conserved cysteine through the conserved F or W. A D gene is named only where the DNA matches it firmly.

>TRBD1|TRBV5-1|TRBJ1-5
CASSLVGGSQPQHF
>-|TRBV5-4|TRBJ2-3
CASSLEWGASTQYF
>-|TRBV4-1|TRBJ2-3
CASSQDQSGAQVDTQYF
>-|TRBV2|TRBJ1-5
CASRNSNQPQHF
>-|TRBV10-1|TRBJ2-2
CASSLGQVGGGTGELFF
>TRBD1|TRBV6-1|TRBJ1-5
CASSEAGQGISNQPQHF
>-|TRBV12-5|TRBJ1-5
CASGWGVSNQPQHF
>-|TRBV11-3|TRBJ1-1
CASSSFRGAEAFF
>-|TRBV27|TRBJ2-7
CASRQQGPEAYEQYF
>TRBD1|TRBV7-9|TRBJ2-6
CASSRVAGTAGANVLTF
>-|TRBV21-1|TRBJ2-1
CASSNRIVHHSDNEQFF
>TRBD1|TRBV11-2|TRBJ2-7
CASSRSMNRGDTYEQYF
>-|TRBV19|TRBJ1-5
CASSPGGGRGSNQPQHF
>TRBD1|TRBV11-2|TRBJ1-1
CASSLDPGQGLREAFF
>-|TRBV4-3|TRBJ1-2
CASSQDQGFRDFYGYTF
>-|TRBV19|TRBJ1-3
CASPTGSGNTIYF
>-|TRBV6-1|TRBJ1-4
CASKRTNEKLFF
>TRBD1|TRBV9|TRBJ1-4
CASSVGDGTGGLANEKLFF
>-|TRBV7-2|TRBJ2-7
CASSLVSYEQYF
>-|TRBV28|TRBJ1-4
CASSPFGTQDEKLFF
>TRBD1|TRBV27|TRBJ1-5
CASSRTGRVGNQPQHF
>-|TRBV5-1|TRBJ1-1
CASSFKLDTEAFF
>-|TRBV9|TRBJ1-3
CASSVEDSGNTIYF
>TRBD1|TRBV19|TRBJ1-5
CASRPGQGNQPQHF
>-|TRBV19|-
CATSWGGDSYEQYF
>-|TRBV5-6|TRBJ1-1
CASSSTVNTEAFF
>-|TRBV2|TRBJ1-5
CASSLEFNQPQHF
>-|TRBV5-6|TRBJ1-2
CASDIRGGQQVHGYTF
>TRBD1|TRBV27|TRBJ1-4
CASSAWTGRNEKLFF
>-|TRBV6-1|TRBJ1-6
CASSTSGGFSSPLHF
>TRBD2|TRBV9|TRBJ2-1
CASSSSTHPLAGGYNEQFF
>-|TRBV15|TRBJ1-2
CATSRGNYGYTF
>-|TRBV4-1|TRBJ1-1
CASSARQGSTEAFF
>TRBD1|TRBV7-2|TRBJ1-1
CASSADRVMNTEAFF
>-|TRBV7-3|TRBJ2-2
CASSPLPGATNTGELFF
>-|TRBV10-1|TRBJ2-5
CATGQRRGGAQYF
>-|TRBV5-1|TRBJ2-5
CASSSIDGAETQYF
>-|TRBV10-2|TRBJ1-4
CASKREVVDEKLFF
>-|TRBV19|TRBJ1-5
CASSIYRDDNQPQHF
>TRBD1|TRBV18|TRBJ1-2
CASSPGTGAYGYTF
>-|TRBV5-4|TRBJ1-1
CASSRANTEAFF
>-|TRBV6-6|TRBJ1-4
CASTLGGGANEKLFF
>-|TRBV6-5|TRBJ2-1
CASSPGTRGNEQFF
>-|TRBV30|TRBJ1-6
CAWSVPGQYNSPLHF
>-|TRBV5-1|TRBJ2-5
CASSPPEDSQETQYF
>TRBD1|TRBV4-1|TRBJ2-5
CASSQPTGGQETQYF
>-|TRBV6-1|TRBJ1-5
CASSEASGNWKNQPQHF
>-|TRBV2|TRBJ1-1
CASSEAFPSLGGEAFF
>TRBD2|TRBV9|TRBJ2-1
CASSMGLAGDEQFF